Listed below are T cell receptor beta chains from one sample, sequenced in a study of PD-L1 blockade in urothelial cancer. Libraries were prepared by immunoSEQ multiplex PCR; TCRdb keeps only in-frame clonotypes and omits some of them. This table holds 85,000 to 90,000 clones, over 75% found once. The sample here was PBMCs, taken around atezolizumab (anti-PD-L1) treatment. These receptor sequences come from a man between 60 and 75 years old with urothelial cancer. Each CDR3 is given with its conserved first and last residue. The order of the fields is V gene, J gene, D gene, CDR3 length, CDR3 protein, CDR3 DNA. The D gene is left open where the match is weak.

V: TRBV7-9
J: TRBJ2-1
D: .
length: 13
CDR3: CASSLVRVHEQFF
DNA: TGTGCCAGCAGCCTCGTTCGGGTGCATGAGCAGTTCTTC

V: TRBV30
J: TRBJ1-6
D: TRBD1
length: 12
CDR3: CAWNRGNSPLHF
DNA: TGTGCCTGGAACAGGGGTAATTCACCCCTCCACTTT

V: TRBV10-3
J: TRBJ2-2
D: TRBD2
length: 15
CDR3: CAISPTSGNTGELFF
DNA: TGTGCCATCAGCCCTACTAGCGGGAACACCGGGGAGCTGTTTTTT

V: TRBV5-1
J: TRBJ2-3
D: .
length: 15
CDR3: CASSFRDTRTDTQYF
DNA: TGCGCCAGCAGCTTCCGGGACACTCGCACGGATACGCAGTATTTT

V: TRBV28
J: TRBJ1-4
D: .
length: 14
CDR3: CASSQQQGNEKLFF
DNA: TGTGCCAGCAGTCAACAGCAGGGTAATGAAAAACTGTTTTTT

V: TRBV7-7
J: TRBJ2-5
D: TRBD1
length: 15
CDR3: CASSSGTGNQETQYF
DNA: TGTGCTAGCAGCTCGGGGACAGGGAACCAAGAGACCCAGTACTTC

V: TRBV5-1
J: TRBJ2-1
D: .
length: 16
CDR3: CASSLVMAVSYNEQFF
DNA: TGCGCCAGCAGCTTGGTGATGGCGGTCTCCTACAATGAGCAGTTCTTC

V: TRBV5-1
J: TRBJ1-1
D: TRBD1
length: 14
CDR3: CASRPGTGNTEAFF
DNA: TGCGCCAGCAGACCTGGGACAGGGAACACTGAAGCTTTCTTT

V: TRBV7-2
J: TRBJ2-3
D: TRBD2
length: 14
CDR3: CASSPTSNTDTQYF
DNA: TGTGCCAGCAGCCCGACTAGCAACACAGATACGCAGTATTTT

V: TRBV27
J: TRBJ1-1
D: .
length: 14
CDR3: CASSRGAFRPEAFF
DNA: TGTGCCTCAAGCCGGGGGGCGTTTCGCCCTGAAGCTTTCTTT

V: TRBV9
J: TRBJ2-5
D: .
length: 15
CDR3: CASSVADNRGETQYF
DNA: TGTGCCAGCAGCGTGGCGGACAACCGTGGGGAGACCCAGTACTTC